One and the same sample provided the 27 T cell receptor beta chains below, sequenced in a study of response to subunit inactivated influenza vaccine. TCRdb itself ran the RT-PCR reads through MiXCR, one entry per CDR3 protein. Of some 500,000 distinct CDR3 sequences listed, over 25% were seen once; the top ten hold under 2.5%. The material sequenced was CD4+ T cells sorted from PBMCs, taken less than 6 days after vaccination. The receptors here all came from a man aged 50-59 years who received an inactivated influenza vaccine.

This clonotype was recorded at least ten times. The J gene is TRBJ2-6, the V gene TRBV7-2; D unclear. Per the germline V gene, CDR1 is SGHTA and CDR2 is FQGNSA. This CDR3 is 15 amino acids long. The V and J ends lost 1 base and 0 bases respectively, with 4 bases between them. CDR3 amino acids: CASSLDSSGANVLTF. DNA of the CDR3: TGTGCCAGCAGCTTAGACAGCTCTGGGGCCAACGTCCTGACTTTC.

The chain combines TRBV20-1 with TRBJ2-1, with a weak D call TRBD2 (6 bases). This CDR3 has 12 amino acids. V was cut by 3 bases and J by 5 bases, with 8 bases left in between. The germline CDR1 and CDR2 sequences are DFQATT and SNEGSKA (reference sequence). CDR3 region: CSASGGHNEQFF. Written as DNA, the CDR3 is TGCAGTGCTAGCGGAGGGCACAATGAGCAGTTCTTC.

This clonotype was counted between two and nine times. The V and J genes are TRBV5-1 and TRBJ1-2; unclear D gene. Germline assignment: CDR1 SGHRS and CDR2 YFSETQ. Trimming shortened V by 4 bases and J by 8 bases, and 12 bases separated the two germline ends. The CDR3 extends over 12 amino acids. The DNA of the CDR3 is TGCGCCAGCAGCGCAGGAAAGAGCGGCTACACCTTC. This encodes CASSAGKSGYTF.

The chain links TRBV12-3 or TRBV12-4 to TRBJ1-6, with 9 bases aligning to TRBD1. Germline trimming cut 5 bases from V and 6 bases from J; bases unmatched to any gene: 5. CDR3 length: 15 residues. The CDR3 is CASSPSGQGNSPLHF. CDR3 coding DNA: TGTGCCAGCAGTCCTTCGGGACAGGGTAATTCACCCCTCCACTTT.

The rearrangement links TRBV20-1 to TRBJ2-5, with D maybe TRBD2 (6 bases). Germline CDR1 is DFQATT and CDR2 is SNEGSKA (reference sequence). V gave up 0 bases and J gave up 5 bases, with 10 bases separating them. The CDR3 runs 13 residues. The CDR3 region is CSARDRGTETQYF. CDR3 coding DNA: TGCAGTGCTAGAGATCGGGGGACGGAGACCCAGTACTTC.

This clonotype has a handful of counts. V usage is TRBV12-3 or TRBV12-4 and J usage is TRBJ2-2; D not certain. There are 15 residues in the CDR3. The germline V and J ends were trimmed by 2 bases and 0 bases, with 7 bases remaining between them. CDR3 residues: CASSLTNSNTGELFF. The CDR3 nucleotides read TGTGCCAGCAGTTTAACGAATTCGAACACCGGGGAGCTGTTTTTT.

Note on this clonotype: The junction and the germline gene differ at one end; a read error may be behind it. The chain joins TRBV4-3 to TRBJ1-1; D is perhaps TRBD1 (5 bases). Germline-derived CDR1 and CDR2 are LGHNA and YSLEER. This CDR3 region has 16 residues. The CDR3 region is CASSQDETETNTEALF. CDR3 in DNA: TGCGCCAGCAGCCAAGATGAGACAGAGACGAACACTGAAGCTTTATTT.

This clonotype was picked up a small number of times. The rearrangement uses TRBV10-2 and TRBJ2-3; perhaps TRBD2 as D (6 bases). The CDR3 covers 15 residues. Trimming took 6 bases from V and 1 from J, leaving 14 bases between them. CDR1 is WSHSY and CDR2 is SAAADI in the germline V gene. CDR3 nucleotides: TGCGCCAGCAGGGATAGCGGCTCTGGCACAGATACGCAGTATTTT. This gives the protein CASRDSGSGTDTQYF.

This sequence joins TRBV30 and TRBJ2-2; weak D call: TRBD1 (5 bases). CDR3 length: 18 amino acids. Trimming removed 4 bases from V and 1 base from J, with 22 bases in between. CDR1 GTSNPN and CDR2 SVGIG come from the germline V gene (reference sequence). DNA for the CDR3: TGTGCCTGGACTCTGGGGCAGGGCCCCCGGGTGAACACCGGGGAGCTGTTTTTT. Protein sequence: CAWTLGQGPRVNTGELFF.

The rearrangement uses TRBV7-8 and TRBJ2-1; TRBD2 matches 11 bases. V was clipped by 5 bases and J by 8 bases; unmatched bases: 11. Germline CDR1 reads SGHVS; CDR2 reads FQNEAQ. CDR3 length equals 16 residues. The CDR3: CASSLVSGRAGYEQFF. The CDR3 DNA is TGTGCCAGCAGCCTCGTTAGCGGGAGGGCCGGATATGAGCAGTTCTTC.

This clonotype was detected a few times. The genes are TRBV11-2 and TRBJ2-2; D is perhaps TRBD2 (6 bases). CDR1 and CDR2 (germline): SGHAT, FQNNGV. V lost 2 bases and J 0 bases, leaving 16 bases between the germline ends. The CDR3 has 18 amino acids. CDR3 nucleotides: TGTGCCAGCAGCTTACTAGCGCAGGCGGCCGCGAACACCGGGGAGCTGTTTTTT. Amino acids: CASSLLAQAAANTGELFF. The full variable domain, with the rest looked up from reference TRBV11-2 and TRBJ2-2, is EAGVAQSPRYKIIEKRQSVAFWCNPISGHATLYWYQQILGQGPKLLIQFQNNGVVDDSQLPKDRFSAERLKGVDSTLKIQPAKLEDSAVYLCASSLLAQAAANTGELFFGEGSRLTVL.

This clonotype was seen a handful of times. The chain recombines TRBV7-2 with TRBJ2-5; 10 bases are shared with TRBD2. Trimming at V came to 5 bases and at J to 4 bases, leaving 7 bases not matched to a gene. The V gene's germline CDR1 is SGHTA and CDR2 FQGNSA. CDR3 length: 15 amino acids. Here the CDR3 reads CASSRAGGPLETQYF. The CDR3 DNA is TGTGCCAGCAGCCGAGCGGGGGGGCCATTAGAGACCCAGTACTTC.

The chain carries TRBV15 and TRBJ2-5; no reliable D call. Trimming cost V 5 bases and J 5 bases, with 21 bases left between them. Germline lookup yields CDR1 LNHNV and CDR2 YYDKDF (reference sequence). The CDR3 covers 16 residues. In nucleotides, the CDR3 is TGTGCCACCAGCCGCCCAATGGATAGCCTAGGGGAGACCCAGTACTTC. Encoded protein: CATSRPMDSLGETQYF. The full variable domain, rest sourced from reference TRBV15 and TRBJ2-5, is DAMVIQNPRYQVTQFGKPVTLSCSQTLNHNVMYWYQQKSSQAPKLLFHYYDKDFNNEADTPDNFQSRRPNTSFCFLDIRSPGLGDTAMYLCATSRPMDSLGETQYFGPGTRLLVL.

The chain carries TRBV7-2 and TRBJ2-5; a weak D match, TRBD1 (6 bases). The CDR3 sequence is 16 residues long. The V gene's germline CDR1 is SGHTA and CDR2 FQGNSA. V lost 1 base and J lost 1, with 13 bases in between. The CDR3 loop is CASSLGGRVLQETQYF. The CDR3 region has the DNA TGTGCCAGCAGCTTAGGGGGGCGGGTCCTCCAAGAGACCCAGTACTTC.

This clonotype turned up a few times. The gene calls are TRBV6-2 or TRBV6-3 and TRBJ2-4, with 7 bases aligning to TRBD2. The CDR3 spans 13 residues. The V and J ends lost 0 bases and 9 bases, in that order; junction bases with no gene match: 2. Germline values: CDR1 MNHEY, CDR2 SVGEGT. CDR3 residues: CASSYSGGFIQYF. In DNA form, the CDR3 reads TGTGCCAGCAGTTACTCGGGGGGGTTCATTCAGTACTTC.

This clonotype was seen only a few times. The chain uses TRBV20-1 and TRBJ2-5; 7 positions agree with TRBD1. This CDR3 comprises 12 residues. V lost 2 bases to trimming and J lost 3 bases; unmatched junction nucleotides: 0. CDR1 and CDR2 from the germline V gene are DFQATT and SNEGSKA (reference sequence). The CDR3 here is CSARQGEETQYF. CDR3 in DNA: TGCAGTGCTAGACAGGGGGAAGAGACCCAGTACTTC.

The gene calls are TRBV5-6 and TRBJ2-1, with 11 nucleotides matching TRBD2. V trimming: 4 bases; J trimming: 4 bases; junction bases outside the gene matches: 7. This CDR3 spans 16 amino acids. Per the germline V gene, CDR1 is SGHDT and CDR2 is YYEEEE. CDR3 sequence (DNA): TGTGCCAGCAGCCCCATGACTAGCGGGGATTACAATGAGCAGTTCTTC. It codes for CASSPMTSGDYNEQFF.

The rearrangement links TRBV29-1 to TRBJ1-1, with D uncertain. V dropped 5 bases and J dropped 4 bases, with 17 bases sitting between them. This CDR3 region has 14 residues. Per the germline V gene, CDR1 is SQVTM and CDR2 is ANQGSEA. The CDR3 nucleotides are TGCAGCGTTTCAACCATGAGGGCTGGCACTGAAGCTTTCTTT. Encoded protein: CSVSTMRAGTEAFF. The entire variable domain, with the rest obtained from reference TRBV29-1 and TRBJ1-1, is as follows: SAVISQKPSRDICQRGTSLTIQCQVDSQVTMMFWYRQQPGQSLTLIATANQGSEATYESGFVIDKFPISRPNLTFSTLTVSNMSPEDSSIYLCSVSTMRAGTEAFFGQGTRLTVV.

V gene TRBV27 combines with J gene TRBJ2-1; the match to TRBD2 covers 13 bases. CDR3 length: 15 amino acids. J gave up 7 bases and V 6 bases, and 6 bases lay outside the gene matches. The germline CDR1 and CDR2 sequences are MNHEY and SMNVEV (reference sequence). The CDR3 here is CASRLAGGSVNEQFF. CDR3 DNA sequence: TGTGCCAGCAGACTAGCGGGAGGGTCCGTAAATGAGCAGTTCTTC.

This clonotype was seen more than once but under ten times. The chain carries TRBV5-1 and TRBJ2-1; D gene unclear. Germline CDR1 is SGHRS and CDR2 is YFSETQ. V was pared by 5 bases and J by 7 bases, with 13 bases between. The CDR3 contains 13 residues. This chain's CDR3 is CASSPRVGNEQFF. The DNA of the CDR3 is TGCGCCAGCAGTCCCCGGGTTGGTAATGAGCAGTTCTTC. The full variable domain, with the rest looked up from reference TRBV5-1 and TRBJ2-1, is KAGVTQTPRYLIKTRGQQVTLSCSPISGHRSVSWYQQTPGQGLQFLFEYFSETQRNKGNFPGRFSGRQFSNSRSEMNVSTLELGDSALYLCASSPRVGNEQFFGPGTRLTVL.

The rearrangement uses TRBV12-3 or TRBV12-4 and TRBJ1-1, with TRBD1 matching over 7 bases. Trimming at V came to 6 bases and at J to 4 bases, leaving 5 bases not matched to a gene. The CDR3 runs to 13 residues. This CDR3 is CASRRGRITEAFF. The CDR3 DNA reads TGTGCCAGCAGGAGGGGGCGCATCACTGAAGCTTTCTTT.

This clonotype was seen a handful of times. The chain carries TRBV20-1 and TRBJ2-2; 8 bases agree with TRBD1. The V gene's germline CDR1 is DFQATT and CDR2 SNEGSKA (reference sequence). The V segment lost 6 bases and the J segment 6 bases; nucleotides outside the gene matches: 9. CDR3 size: 14 residues. The CDR3 reads CSALDRGRAGELFF. CDR3 nucleotides: TGCAGTGCCCTTGACAGGGGTCGGGCCGGGGAGCTGTTTTTT.

This clonotype turned up a few times. The chain joins TRBV29-1 to TRBJ2-4; no firm D call. Looked up from germline, CDR1 is SQVTM and CDR2 is ANQGSEA. V was clipped by 5 bases and J by 2 bases, with 7 bases between them. This CDR3 contains 12 residues. The CDR3 protein is CSVFLPKNIQYF. As DNA, the CDR3 is TGCAGCGTTTTTCTACCCAAAAACATTCAGTACTTC.

The chain uses TRBV20-1 and TRBJ2-1; TRBD2 is a possible D gene (6 bases). CDR3 size: 16 residues. CDR1 is DFQATT, CDR2 SNEGSKA, per germline (reference sequence). Trimming stripped 8 bases from V and 7 bases from J, with 27 bases between. CDR3 residues: CSTTRGEDGISNEQFF. DNA of the CDR3: TGCAGTACCACACGCGGGGAGGACGGGATTTCGAATGAGCAGTTCTTC.

The table lists this clonotype with a few counts. V gene TRBV6-6 combines with J gene TRBJ2-7; D could derive from TRBD1 or TRBD2 (5 bases each). The germline CDR1 and CDR2 sequences are MNHNY and SVGAGI (reference sequence). V lost 8 bases to trimming and J lost 6 bases, with 17 bases between them. The CDR3 consists of 13 residues. This CDR3 is CASSGRDRGEQYF. The CDR3 nucleotides are TGTGCCAGCTCGGGCAGGGATCGGGGCGAGCAGTACTTC.

The rearrangement uses TRBV12-3 or TRBV12-4 and TRBJ1-1, with D perhaps TRBD1 (6 bases). The CDR3 is made up of 14 amino acids. V gave up 5 bases and J gave up 11 bases, with 21 bases separating them. CDR3 residues: CASSETGKGWYAFF. The CDR3 nucleotides read TGTGCCAGCAGTGAAACAGGGAAAGGTTGGTACGCTTTCTTT.

This clonotype was counted between two and nine times. CDR3 in DNA: TGTGCCACCAGGTCGGGATTCGGCACCGGGGAGCTGTTTTTT. This encodes CATRSGFGTGELFF. V gene TRBV24-1 combines with J gene TRBJ2-2; D is possibly TRBD2 (5 bases). CDR3 length equals 14 residues. The germline CDR1 and CDR2 sequences are KGHDR and SFDVKD. The V end lost 7 bases, the J end lost 4 bases, and 12 bases lay between the germline ends.